Listed here are 8 T cell receptor beta chains from one sample, sequenced in a study of blood T cell repertoires in COVID-19. Libraries were prepared by immunoSEQ multiplex PCR; TCRdb keeps only in-frame clonotypes and omits some of them. This repertoire shows 55,000 to 70,000 clones, more than 85% found once; its top ten account for under 2.5%. The sample taken for sequencing was peripheral blood. These receptors came from a man in his sixties with acute or convalescent COVID-19.

The chain employs TRBV5-6 and TRBJ2-2; 8 bases align to TRBD2. CDR1 SGHDT and CDR2 YYEEEE come from the germline V gene. Trimming at V came to 3 bases and at J to 6 bases, leaving 13 bases not matched to a gene. The CDR3 consists of 17 residues. Here the CDR3 DNA reads TGTGCCAGCAGCTCGTTTCCCAGCGGGAGAGGGGCCGGGGAGCTGTTTTTT. Translation: CASSSFPSGRGAGELFF.

The chain links TRBV28 to TRBJ2-7; D ambiguous. The CDR3 is made up of 12 amino acids. Germline lookup yields CDR1 MDHEN and CDR2 SYDVKM. V lost 1 base and J lost 2, with 3 bases in between. This CDR3 is CASSLLTYEQYF. The CDR3 nucleotides are TGTGCCAGCAGTTTATTAACCTACGAGCAGTACTTC. Supplemented by reference TRBV28 and TRBJ2-7, the full variable domain reads DVKVTQSSRYLVKRTGEKVFLECVQDMDHENMFWYRQDPGLGLRLIYFSYDVKMKEKGDIPEGYSVSREKKERFSLILESASTNQTSMYLCASSLLTYEQYFGPGTRLTVT.

The chain has TRBV5-1 and TRBJ2-2, with a weak D call TRBD2 (5 bases). The CDR3 is 14 residues long. The V gene lost 0 bases and the J gene lost 5 bases, with 8 bases spanning the gap. From germline, CDR1 is SGHRS and CDR2 YFSETQ. CDR3 region: CASSLVLGTGELFF. The DNA for the CDR3 is TGCGCCAGCAGCTTGGTACTAGGGACCGGGGAGCTGTTTTTT.

This chain joins TRBV10-3 and TRBJ2-2, with TRBD1 matching over 8 bases. The CDR3 runs to 15 residues. Germline loops: CDR1 ENHRY, CDR2 SYGVKD. Germline trimming cut 6 bases from V and 1 base from J; bases unmatched to any gene: 4. In nucleotides, the CDR3 is TGTGCCATCAGGGAGGGGACAGGGAACACCGGGGAGCTGTTTTTT. Protein: CAIREGTGNTGELFF.

The genes are TRBV5-5 and TRBJ1-2; no definite D call. Trimming left V 2 bases short and J 8 bases short, with 19 bases between. CDR3 length: 15 amino acids. Germline CDR1 reads SGHKS; CDR2 reads YYEKEE (reference sequence). CDR3 sequence: CASSFQALNSGGYTF. DNA for the CDR3: TGTGCCAGCAGCTTTCAGGCCCTTAATAGTGGGGGCTACACCTTC.

This clone was seen just once. The CDR3 coding sequence is TGTGCCAGCAGTTCCGGGACAGGGTTCCTCAATGAGCAGTTCTTC. Amino acids: CASSSGTGFLNEQFF. This sequence joins TRBV7-3 and TRBJ2-1, with 9 positions matching TRBD1. CDR1 and CDR2 from the germline V gene are SGHTA and FQGTGA. CDR3 length: 15 amino acids. Unmatched junction bases numbered 9, after V lost 6 bases and J lost 6 bases. The full variable domain, completed using reference TRBV7-3 and TRBJ2-1, is GAGVSQTPSNKVTEKGKYVELRCDPISGHTALYWYRQSLGQGPEFLIYFQGTGAADDSGLPNDRFFAVRPEGSVSTLKIQRTERGDSAVYLCASSSGTGFLNEQFFGPGTRLTVL.

This clone was counted a single time. This chain uses TRBV24-1 with TRBJ1-6; a possible D gene is TRBD1 (5 bases). V was clipped by 12 bases and J by 0 bases, with 11 bases between them. The germline gives CDR1 KGHDR, CDR2 SFDVKD. CDR3 size: 14 residues. The CDR3: CAASGGSYNSPLHF. The DNA for the CDR3 is TGTGCCGCCTCGGGGGGCTCCTATAATTCACCCCTCCACTTT.

This chain connects TRBV19 to TRBJ1-2; 12 bases line up with TRBD1. Trimming removed 6 bases from V and 1 base from J; junction bases left unmatched: 9. Germline assignment: CDR1 LNHDA and CDR2 SQIVND (reference sequence). The CDR3 runs 17 residues. In DNA, the CDR3 is TGTGCCAGTAGCATCGGGACAGGGGGCGCGGATAACTATGGCTACACCTTC. This gives the protein CASSIGTGGADNYGYTF.